The 2 T cell receptor beta chains listed next were all sequenced from one sample in a study of blood T cell repertoires in COVID-19. Measured with immunoSEQ multiplex PCR; TCRdb has only the in-frame clones, and not every one. Here the sample spans about 94,000 clones, 80% to 90% being singletons. Input material: peripheral blood. These receptors all stem from a woman at least 80 years old with acute or convalescent COVID-19.

This chain joins TRBV4-2 and TRBJ2-3, with TRBD2 identical over 9 bases. Germline CDR1 is LGHNA and CDR2 is YNFKEQ. Trimming removed 4 bases from V and 0 bases from J; junction bases left unmatched: 8. This CDR3 spans 17 amino acids. The chain's CDR3 is CASSLGLALTSTDTQYF. CDR3 in DNA: TGTGCCAGCAGCCTCGGACTAGCGCTGACTAGCACAGATACGCAGTATTTT.

The chain joins TRBV6-1 to TRBJ1-1; 8 bases agree with TRBD1. The CDR3 has 14 amino acids. Germline CDR1 MNHNS, CDR2 SASEGT. With V trimmed by 2 bases and J by 5 bases, 4 bases remained unmatched. CDR3 nucleotides: TGTGCCAGCAGTGAACAGGGGGCGAGAACTGAAGCTTTCTTT. It is translated as CASSEQGARTEAFF.